The entry that follows covers one T cell receptor beta chain sequence. The source of the sample is a study of blood T cell repertoires in COVID-19. Study at large: The analysed material was cDNA or gDNA that came from T cells, B-cell-depleted T cells, or PBMCs.

Germline-derived CDR1 and CDR2 are LNHDA and SQIVND (reference sequence). Germline trimming cut 5 bases from V and 3 bases from J; bases unmatched to any gene: 8. The CDR3 is made up of 16 amino acids. This table comes from immunoSEQ multiplex PCR, and its TCRdb copy is limited to in-frame clones, with some not included. Of a few hundred thousand clones in the sample, 75% to 85% were seen once. In Seattle, patients joined the study during active infection and were tracked longitudinally. This chain uses TRBV19 with TRBJ1-3; 9 bases are a match to TRBD1. Sequencing used peripheral blood. This TCR came from a woman between 65 and 79 years old with COVID-19, enrolled during active disease. CDR3 sequence reads: CASSRNRGQSGNTIYF. In DNA form, the CDR3 reads TGTGCCAGTAGTCGAAACAGGGGGCAGAGTGGAAACACCATATATTTT.